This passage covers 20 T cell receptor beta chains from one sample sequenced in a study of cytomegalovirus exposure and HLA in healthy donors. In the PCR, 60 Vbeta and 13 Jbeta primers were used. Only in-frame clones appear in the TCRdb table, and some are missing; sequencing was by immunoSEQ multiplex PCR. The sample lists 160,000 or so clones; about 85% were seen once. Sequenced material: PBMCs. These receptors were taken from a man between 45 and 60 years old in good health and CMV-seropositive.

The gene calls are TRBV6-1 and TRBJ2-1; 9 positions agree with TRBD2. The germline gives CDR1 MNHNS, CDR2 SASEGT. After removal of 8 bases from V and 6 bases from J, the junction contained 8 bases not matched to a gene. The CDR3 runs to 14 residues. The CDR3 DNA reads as TGTGCCAGCTTCTGGAGCGGGGGGTTCAATGAGCAGTTCTTC. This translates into CASFWSGGFNEQFF.

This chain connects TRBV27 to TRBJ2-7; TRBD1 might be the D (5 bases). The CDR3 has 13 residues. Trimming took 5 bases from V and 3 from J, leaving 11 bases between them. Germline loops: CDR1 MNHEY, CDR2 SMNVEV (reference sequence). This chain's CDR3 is CASSPPTGYEQYF. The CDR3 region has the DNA TGTGCCAGCAGTCCCCCAACAGGCTACGAGCAGTACTTC.

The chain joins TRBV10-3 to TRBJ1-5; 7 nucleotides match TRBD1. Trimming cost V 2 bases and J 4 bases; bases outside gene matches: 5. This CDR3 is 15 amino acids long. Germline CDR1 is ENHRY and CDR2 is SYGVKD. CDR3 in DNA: TGTGCCATCAGTGAGGGGGACAGCTCAAATCAGCCCCAGCATTTT. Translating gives CAISEGDSSNQPQHF.

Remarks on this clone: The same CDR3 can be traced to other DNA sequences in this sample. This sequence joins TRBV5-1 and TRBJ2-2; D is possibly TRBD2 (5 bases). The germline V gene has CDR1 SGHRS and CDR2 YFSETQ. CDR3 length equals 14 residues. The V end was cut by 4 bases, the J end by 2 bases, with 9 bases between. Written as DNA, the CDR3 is TGCGCCAGCAGCCTCGGGGTTAACACCGGGGAGCTGTTTTTT. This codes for CASSLGVNTGELFF.

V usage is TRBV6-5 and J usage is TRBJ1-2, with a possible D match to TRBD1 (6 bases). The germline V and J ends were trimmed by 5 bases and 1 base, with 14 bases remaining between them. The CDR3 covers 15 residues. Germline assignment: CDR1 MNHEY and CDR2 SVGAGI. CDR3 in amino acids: CASSGGRGSNYGYTF. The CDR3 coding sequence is TGTGCCAGCAGTGGCGGCAGGGGCAGTAACTATGGCTACACCTTC.

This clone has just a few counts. In DNA form, the CDR3 reads TGTGCCAGCAGCTTAGGCCCGGTGAGGACAGATACGCAGTATTTT. Its protein is CASSLGPVRTDTQYF. J is TRBJ2-3 and V is TRBV7-9; D is unclear. Per the germline V gene, CDR1 is SEHNR and CDR2 is FQNEAQ (reference sequence). Between the trimmed V and J ends, which lost 1 base and 3 bases, there was a span of 11 bases. CDR3 size: 15 residues.

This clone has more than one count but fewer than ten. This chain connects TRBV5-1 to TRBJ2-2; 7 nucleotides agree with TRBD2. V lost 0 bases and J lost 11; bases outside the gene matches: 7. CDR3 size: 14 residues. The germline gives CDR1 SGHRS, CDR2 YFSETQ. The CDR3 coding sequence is TGCGCCAGCAGCTTGGTCAGGGAGGGCGGTGAGCTGTTTTTT. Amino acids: CASSLVREGGELFF.

The CDR3 DNA reads as TGTGCCAGCTCCGCCGGGGTAGGCCATCCTGAAGCTTTCTTT. This gives the protein CASSAGVGHPEAFF. This chain uses TRBV2 with TRBJ1-1; D gene unclear. The length of the CDR3 is 14 residues. The germline gives CDR1 SNHLY, CDR2 FYNNEI. The V and J ends lost 8 bases and 6 bases respectively, with 19 bases between them.

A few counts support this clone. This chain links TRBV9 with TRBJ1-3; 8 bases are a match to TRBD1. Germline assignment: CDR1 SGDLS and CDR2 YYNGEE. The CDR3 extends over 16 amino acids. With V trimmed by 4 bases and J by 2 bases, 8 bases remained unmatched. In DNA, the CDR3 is TGTGCCAGCAGCACCTCATCACAGGGGGCTGGAAACACCATATATTTT. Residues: CASSTSSQGAGNTIYF. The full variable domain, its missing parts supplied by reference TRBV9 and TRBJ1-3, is DSGVTQTPKHLITATGQRVTLRCSPRSGDLSVYWYQQSLDQGLQFLIQYYNGEERAKGNILERFSAQQFPDLHSELNLSSLELGDSALYFCASSTSSQGAGNTIYFGEGSWLTVV.

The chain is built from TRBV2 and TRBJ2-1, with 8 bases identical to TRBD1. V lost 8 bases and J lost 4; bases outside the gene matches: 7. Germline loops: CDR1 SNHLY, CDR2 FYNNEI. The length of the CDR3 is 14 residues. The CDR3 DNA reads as TGTGCCAGCGTTCAAGACAGGGGTTACAATGAGCAGTTCTTC. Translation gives CASVQDRGYNEQFF.

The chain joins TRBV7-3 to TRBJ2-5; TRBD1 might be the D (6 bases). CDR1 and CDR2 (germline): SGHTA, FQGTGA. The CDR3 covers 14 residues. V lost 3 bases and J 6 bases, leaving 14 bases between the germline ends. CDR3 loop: CASSFGGGGKTQYF. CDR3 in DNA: TGTGCCAGCAGCTTTGGGGGCGGAGGAAAGACCCAGTACTTC. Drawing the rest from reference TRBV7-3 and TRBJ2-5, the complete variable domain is GAGVSQTPSNKVTEKGKYVELRCDPISGHTALYWYRQSLGQGPEFLIYFQGTGAADDSGLPNDRFFAVRPEGSVSTLKIQRTERGDSAVYLCASSFGGGGKTQYFGPGTRLLVL.

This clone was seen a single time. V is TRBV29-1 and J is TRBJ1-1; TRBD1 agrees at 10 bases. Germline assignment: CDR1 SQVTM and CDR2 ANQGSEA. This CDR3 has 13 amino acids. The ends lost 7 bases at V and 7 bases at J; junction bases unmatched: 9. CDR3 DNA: TGCAGCGGTACAGGGACAGGGGATTTTGAAGCTTTCTTT. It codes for CSGTGTGDFEAFF.

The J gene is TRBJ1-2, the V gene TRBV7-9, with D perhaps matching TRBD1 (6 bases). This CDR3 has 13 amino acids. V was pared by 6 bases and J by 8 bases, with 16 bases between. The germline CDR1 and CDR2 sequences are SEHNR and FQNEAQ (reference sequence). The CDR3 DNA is TGTGCCAGCAGTCGTCCAGGGCAGGGGGGCTACACCTTC. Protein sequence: CASSRPGQGGYTF.

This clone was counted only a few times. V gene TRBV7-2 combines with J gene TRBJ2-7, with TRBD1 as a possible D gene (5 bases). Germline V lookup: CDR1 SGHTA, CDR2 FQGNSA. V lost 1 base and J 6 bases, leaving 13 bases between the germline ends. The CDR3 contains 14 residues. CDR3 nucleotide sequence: TGTGCCAGCAGCTTAGACTGGACATCCCTCGAGCAGTACTTC. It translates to CASSLDWTSLEQYF.

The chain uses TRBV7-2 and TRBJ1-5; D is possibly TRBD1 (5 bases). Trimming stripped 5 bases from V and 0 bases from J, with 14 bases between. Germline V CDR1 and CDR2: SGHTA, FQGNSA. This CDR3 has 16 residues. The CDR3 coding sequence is TGTGCCAGCAGCCCAGGGCAGATCCTTAGCAATCAGCCCCAGCATTTT. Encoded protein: CASSPGQILSNQPQHF.

The CDR3 region has the DNA TGTGCCAGTAGACGCCCACTGACAGGGGGCGGTGGCTACACCTTC. This translates into CASRRPLTGGGGYTF. The chain is built from TRBV19 and TRBJ1-2, with 10 bases matching TRBD1. After removal of 6 bases from V and 7 bases from J, the junction contained 11 bases not matched to a gene. This CDR3 has 15 residues. From germline, CDR1 is LNHDA and CDR2 SQIVND (reference sequence). The whole variable domain, remainder taken from reference TRBV19 and TRBJ1-2, is DGGITQSPKYLFRKEGQNVTLSCEQNLNHDAMYWYRQDPGQGLRLIYYSQIVNDFQKGDIAEGYSVSREKKESFPLTVTSAQKNPTAFYLCASRRPLTGGGGYTFGSGTRLTVV.

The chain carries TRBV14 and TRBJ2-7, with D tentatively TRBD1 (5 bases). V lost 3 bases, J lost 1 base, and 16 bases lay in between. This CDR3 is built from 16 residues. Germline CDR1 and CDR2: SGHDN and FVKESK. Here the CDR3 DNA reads TGTGCCAGCAGCCACAAACTTGGGGCCCTTTCCTACGAGCAGTACTTC. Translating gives CASSHKLGALSYEQYF.

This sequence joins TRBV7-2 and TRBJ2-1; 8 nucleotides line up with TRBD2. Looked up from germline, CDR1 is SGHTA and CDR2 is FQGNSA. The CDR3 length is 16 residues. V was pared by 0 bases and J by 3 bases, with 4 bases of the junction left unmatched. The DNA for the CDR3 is TGTGCCAGCAGCTTAGCGCGGGAGGCCCTCTACAATGAGCAGTTCTTC. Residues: CASSLAREALYNEQFF. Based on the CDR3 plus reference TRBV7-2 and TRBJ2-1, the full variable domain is GAGVSQSPSNKVTEKGKDVELRCDPISGHTALYWYRQSLGQGLEFLIYFQGNSAPDKSGLPSDRFSAERTGGSVSTLTIQRTQQEDSAVYLCASSLAREALYNEQFFGPGTRLTVL.

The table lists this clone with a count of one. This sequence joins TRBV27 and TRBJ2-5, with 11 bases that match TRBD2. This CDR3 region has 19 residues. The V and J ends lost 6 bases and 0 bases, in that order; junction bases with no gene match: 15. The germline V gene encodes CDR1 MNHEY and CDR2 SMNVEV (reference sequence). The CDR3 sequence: CASSPGLAEGGNHQETQYF. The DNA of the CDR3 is TGTGCCAGCAGCCCGGGACTAGCGGAGGGGGGTAACCACCAAGAGACCCAGTACTTC.

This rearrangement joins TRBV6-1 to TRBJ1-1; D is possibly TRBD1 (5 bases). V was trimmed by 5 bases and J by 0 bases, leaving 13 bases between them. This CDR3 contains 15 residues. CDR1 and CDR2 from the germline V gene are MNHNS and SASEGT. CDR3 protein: CASSMTESLNTEAFF. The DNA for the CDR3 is TGTGCCAGCAGTATGACAGAAAGCCTGAACACTGAAGCTTTCTTT.